Following are 29 T cell receptor beta chains from one sample sequenced in a study of blood T cell repertoires in COVID-19. Assay: immunoSEQ multiplex PCR; the TCRdb copy retains only in-frame clones and omits some. This sample has under 300,000 clones, with roughly 85% found just once. Sample: PBMCs or T cells enriched from blood (not recorded which). These receptor sequences come from a woman aged 45-60 years who had been exposed to COVID-19.

This chain uses TRBV19 with TRBJ1-2; TRBD1 might be the D (6 bases). Germline assignment: CDR1 LNHDA and CDR2 SQIVND (reference sequence). The V end was cut by 3 bases, the J end by 1 base, with 12 bases between. The CDR3 spans 15 residues. CDR3 sequence reads: CASSILGAVNYGYTF. CDR3 in DNA: TGTGCCAGTAGTATTTTGGGGGCAGTTAACTATGGCTACACCTTC.

The chain has TRBV10-1 and TRBJ2-1; the match to TRBD2 covers 8 bases. V lost 3 bases, J lost 7 bases, and 8 bases stayed unmatched. CDR3 length: 15 amino acids. Germline CDR1 reads WNHNN; CDR2 reads SYGVQD (reference sequence). In DNA, the CDR3 is TGCGCCAGCAGTGATTCGGGGGGGCCGAGGAATGAGCAGTTCTTC. It specifies CASSDSGGPRNEQFF.

The CDR3 protein is CASSELQGEKLFF. The CDR3 DNA follows: TGTGCCAGCAGTGAGCTCCAGGGGGAAAAACTGTTTTTT. J is TRBJ1-4 and V is TRBV2, with a weak D call TRBD1 (6 bases). CDR1 is SNHLY, CDR2 FYNNEI, per germline. This CDR3 region has 13 residues. Trimming shortened V by 3 bases and J by 8 bases, and 10 bases separated the two germline ends. The full variable domain, in which reference TRBV2 and TRBJ1-4 provide the parts outside the CDR3, is EPEVTQTPSHQVTQMGQEVILRCVPISNHLYFYWYRQILGQKVEFLVSFYNNEISEKSEIFDDQFSVERPDGSNFTLKIRSTKLEDSAMYFCASSELQGEKLFFGSGTQLSVL.

CDR3 in DNA: TGTGCCATCAGTGAGTCCGGGGGCTCCTACAATGAGCAGTTCTTC. Its protein product is CAISESGGSYNEQFF. V gene TRBV10-3 combines with J gene TRBJ2-1; tentatively, D is TRBD2 (6 bases). Germline lookup yields CDR1 ENHRY and CDR2 SYGVKD. The CDR3 spans 15 residues. Trimming removed 0 bases from V and 0 bases from J, with 6 bases in between.

The V gene is TRBV19, the J gene TRBJ1-6; D not certain. The CDR3 has 15 amino acids. Trimming removed 8 bases from V and 9 bases from J, with 20 bases in between. Germline-derived CDR1 and CDR2 are LNHDA and SQIVND (reference sequence). The CDR3 DNA follows: TGTGCCAGTTCAACCAGGCGAGGACGGGGTTCACCCCTCCACTTT. The encoded protein is CASSTRRGRGSPLHF.

This sequence joins TRBV25-1 and TRBJ1-2, with D uncertain. CDR3 length equals 13 residues. V lost 6 bases to trimming and J lost 4 bases, with 12 bases between them. Germline lookup yields CDR1 MGHDK and CDR2 SYGVNS. CDR3 DNA: TGTGCCAGCAGCCACCCTATCTCCTATGGCTACACCTTC. Translated: CASSHPISYGYTF.

In this sample, this clone turned up once. The chain is built from TRBV4-3 and TRBJ1-2; TRBD1 matches at 8 bases. CDR1 is LGHNA and CDR2 is YSLEER in the germline V gene. The CDR3 is 15 amino acids. J was trimmed by 8 bases and V by 1 base; bases with no gene match: 9. The CDR3 region has the DNA TGCGCCAGCAGCCAAGTCCAGCAGGGGGCAGGCGGCTACACCTTC. It yields the protein CASSQVQQGAGGYTF.

The CDR3 reads CASSPRTGPGTEAFF. CDR3 nucleotides: TGTGCCAGCAGTCCTAGAACAGGGCCCGGCACTGAAGCTTTCTTT. This chain uses TRBV28 with TRBJ1-1; D is perhaps TRBD1 (6 bases). This CDR3 has 15 residues. Per germline, CDR1 MDHEN and CDR2 SYDVKM. Trimming left V 5 bases short and J 4 bases short, with 17 bases between.

V and J are TRBV29-1 and TRBJ1-1; D call uncertain. With 6 bases removed from V and 0 bases from J, the gap between germline ends came to 14 bases. The CDR3 loop spans 14 amino acids. Germline V gives CDR1 SQVTM, CDR2 ANQGSEA. CDR3 sequence (DNA): TGCAGCGTCGGGAGGAGTGGGGTGAACACTGAAGCTTTCTTT. This translates into CSVGRSGVNTEAFF.

Notes on this clone: The sample carries other DNA sequences with the same CDR3. The J gene is TRBJ2-3, the V gene TRBV5-4; D gene ambiguous. The length of the CDR3 is 13 residues. Trimming left V 2 bases short and J 1 base short, with 5 bases between. Germline V gives CDR1 SGHNT, CDR2 YYREEE (reference sequence). The CDR3 loop reads CASSLAGTDTQYF. The CDR3 bases are TGTGCCAGCAGCTTAGCTGGCACAGATACGCAGTATTTT. Together with reference TRBV5-4 and TRBJ2-3, the CDR3 gives the full variable domain: ETGVTQSPTHLIKTRGQQVTLRCSSQSGHNTVSWYQQALGQGPQFIFQYYREEENGRGNFPPRFSGLQFPNYSSELNVNALELDDSALYLCASSLAGTDTQYFGPGTRLTVL.

The rearrangement uses TRBV7-2 and TRBJ1-1; maybe TRBD1 (6 bases). CDR1 is SGHTA and CDR2 is FQGNSA in the germline V gene. The V end lost 2 bases, the J end lost 8 bases, and 12 bases lay between the germline ends. The CDR3 extends over 13 amino acids. The CDR3: CASSLKGQGEAFF. The CDR3 DNA sequence: TGTGCCAGCAGCTTAAAGGGGCAGGGGGAAGCTTTCTTT.

The sample holds a few counts of this clone. This chain connects TRBV6-6 to TRBJ1-1; weak D call: TRBD1 (6 bases). Germline values: CDR1 MNHNY, CDR2 SVGAGI (reference sequence). V was trimmed by 5 bases and J by 4 bases, leaving 11 bases between them. The CDR3 is made up of 13 amino acids. CDR3 amino acids: CASSLTDSTEAFF. CDR3 coding DNA: TGTGCCAGCAGTCTCACGGACAGCACTGAAGCTTTCTTT.

The V gene is TRBV5-4, the J gene TRBJ2-5; D perhaps matches TRBD2 (6 bases). The CDR3 extends over 13 amino acids. V dropped 3 bases and J dropped 5 bases, with 11 bases sitting between them. The V gene's germline CDR1 is SGHNT and CDR2 YYREEE (reference sequence). The CDR3 DNA reads TGTGCCAGCAGCTCCGGGGGTGGGGAGACCCAGTACTTC. Translating it yields CASSSGGGETQYF.

The CDR3 DNA is TGTGCCAGCAGCTTTGACAGGTCTTGGGCAGATACGCAGTATTTT. Translation gives CASSFDRSWADTQYF. The rearrangement joins TRBV7-9 to TRBJ2-3; maybe TRBD1 (6 bases). V was cut by 3 bases and J by 4 bases, with 14 bases left in between. CDR1 and CDR2 (germline): SEHNR, FQNEAQ (reference sequence). This CDR3 contains 15 residues.

J is TRBJ2-7 and V is TRBV5-4, with D tentatively TRBD2 (6 bases). V was shortened by 0 bases and J by 6 bases, with 10 bases between the two germline ends. CDR1 and CDR2 from the germline V gene are SGHNT and YYREEE (reference sequence). CDR3 length: 13 residues. The CDR3 spells CASSLAAGSEQYF. The DNA for the CDR3 is TGTGCCAGCAGCTTGGCCGCGGGAAGCGAGCAGTACTTC. The full variable domain, rest sourced from reference TRBV5-4 and TRBJ2-7, is ETGVTQSPTHLIKTRGQQVTLRCSSQSGHNTVSWYQQALGQGPQFIFQYYREEENGRGNFPPRFSGLQFPNYSSELNVNALELDDSALYLCASSLAAGSEQYFGPGTRLTVT.

Only a few counts were recorded for this clone. The genes are TRBV2 and TRBJ2-7; 10 bases are shared with TRBD1. The CDR3 loop spans 14 amino acids. Germline V CDR1 and CDR2: SNHLY, FYNNEI. The V gene end was trimmed by 5 bases and the J gene end by 4 bases; junction bases not matched to a gene: 5. The CDR3 protein is CASSPDRGPYEQYF. CDR3 bases: TGTGCCAGCAGTCCCGACAGGGGGCCATACGAGCAGTACTTC.

The chain is built from TRBV5-1 and TRBJ1-1, with 11 bases lining up with TRBD1. The CDR3 consists of 17 residues. Germline CDR1 is SGHRS and CDR2 is YFSETQ. V trimming: 5 bases; J trimming: 0 bases; junction bases outside the gene matches: 9. CDR3 sequence reads: CASSFTDRGHMNTEAFF. CDR3 nucleotides: TGCGCCAGCAGTTTTACGGACAGGGGGCACATGAACACTGAAGCTTTCTTT.

The chain uses TRBV19 and TRBJ1-5, with D uncertain. The CDR3 consists of 13 residues. CDR1 LNHDA and CDR2 SQIVND come from the germline V gene (reference sequence). V was cut by 4 bases and J by 5 bases, with 9 bases left in between. CDR3 sequence reads: CASSTVSHQPQHF. CDR3 bases: TGTGCCAGTAGTACTGTATCCCATCAGCCCCAGCATTTT.

The genes are TRBV6-1 and TRBJ2-7; 7 bases line up with TRBD1. Germline loops: CDR1 MNHNS, CDR2 SASEGT. V trimming: 3 bases; J trimming: 3 bases; junction bases outside the gene matches: 5. The CDR3 contains 14 residues. Written as DNA, the CDR3 is TGTGCCAGCAGTGAGACAGGGAGCCTCTACGAGCAGTACTTC. This codes for CASSETGSLYEQYF.

This chain joins TRBV7-9 and TRBJ2-5; no definite D call. The CDR3 loop spans 14 amino acids. The V and J ends lost 5 bases and 1 base respectively, with 11 bases between them. Per the germline V gene, CDR1 is SEHNR and CDR2 is FQNEAQ (reference sequence). CDR3 residues: CASSPRSSQETQYF. Here the CDR3 DNA reads TGTGCCAGCAGCCCCCGGTCGTCCCAAGAGACCCAGTACTTC.

The chain has TRBV7-2 and TRBJ2-7; maybe TRBD2 (5 bases). V shed 3 bases and J shed 1 base, with 7 bases lying between them. Germline assignment: CDR1 SGHTA and CDR2 FQGNSA. The CDR3 spans 13 residues. The CDR3 protein is CASSFRESYEQYF. The CDR3 DNA follows: TGTGCCAGCAGCTTTAGGGAGTCCTACGAGCAGTACTTC.

This clone was detected once. The CDR3 DNA sequence: TGTGCCAGAAGCCACTACCGGTATTCACCCCTCCACTTT. It encodes CARSHYRYSPLHF. The V and J genes are TRBV7-5 and TRBJ1-6. TRBV7-5 constitutes a pseudogene. The CDR3 has 13 residues.

The rearrangement joins TRBV5-4 to TRBJ1-5; the D gene is possibly TRBD1 (5 bases). CDR3 length: 13 amino acids. Trimming removed 0 bases from V and 8 bases from J, with 9 bases in between. CDR1 and CDR2 from the germline V gene are SGHNT and YYREEE (reference sequence). Here the CDR3 reads CASSLAGIEPQHF. The CDR3 DNA is TGTGCCAGCAGCTTGGCAGGGATCGAGCCCCAGCATTTT.

CDR3 residues: CASSPGTGLHTEAFF. In DNA form, the CDR3 reads TGTGCCAGCAGCCCCGGGACAGGCTTACACACTGAAGCTTTCTTT. J is TRBJ1-1 and V is TRBV27; 8 nucleotides match TRBD1. CDR1 and CDR2 from the germline V gene are MNHEY and SMNVEV (reference sequence). V shed 6 bases, J shed 3 bases, and the junction held 9 bases outside the gene matches. The length of the CDR3 is 15 residues.

This rearrangement joins TRBV29-1 to TRBJ2-7, with 8 bases identical to TRBD1. The V gene's germline CDR1 is SQVTM and CDR2 ANQGSEA. With V trimmed by 7 bases and J by 3 bases, 8 bases remained unmatched. This CDR3 has 13 residues. DNA of the CDR3: TGCAGCGGTGGACAGGGCCTTCACTACGAGCAGTACTTC. It encodes CSGGQGLHYEQYF.

The chain uses TRBV4-1 and TRBJ2-1; 13 bases map to TRBD2. Per the germline V gene, CDR1 is MGHRA and CDR2 is YSYEKL. V lost 4 bases and J lost 6; bases outside the gene matches: 3. This CDR3 has 15 residues. CDR3 sequence: CASSLTSGGGNEQFF. For the CDR3, the DNA is TGCGCCAGCAGCCTCACTAGCGGGGGGGGCAATGAGCAGTTCTTC.

The chain has TRBV19 and TRBJ1-1; 7 positions match TRBD1. Germline assignment: CDR1 LNHDA and CDR2 SQIVND (reference sequence). The CDR3 extends over 16 amino acids. The trim removed 6 bases at V and 1 base at J, leaving 11 bases unmatched. The DNA of the CDR3 is TGTGCCAGTAGAGGGCCCCGACAGGGTGGGAACACTGAAGCTTTCTTT. This encodes CASRGPRQGGNTEAFF.

The chain combines TRBV11-2 with TRBJ2-1; D uncertain. Germline loops: CDR1 SGHAT, CDR2 FQNNGV. V lost 4 bases and J 4 bases, leaving 8 bases between the germline ends. This CDR3 has 13 residues. The CDR3 DNA reads as TGTGCCAGCAGCTCAACGCGTTACAATGAGCAGTTCTTC. It translates to CASSSTRYNEQFF.

J is TRBJ1-1 and V is TRBV27; 9 bases match TRBD1. This CDR3 has 15 residues. Germline V lookup: CDR1 MNHEY, CDR2 SMNVEV (reference sequence). After removal of 5 bases from V and 4 bases from J, the junction contained 8 bases not matched to a gene. CDR3 protein: CASSIRGQGATEAFF. For the CDR3, the DNA is TGTGCCAGCAGTATACGGGGACAGGGCGCCACTGAAGCTTTCTTT.